This T cell receptor beta chain originates from a study of blood T cell repertoires in COVID-19 (dated by TCRdb to 2019 to 2021). General notes on the study: The collaborator samples originated in the United States, Italy and Spain and spanned the acute and convalescent phases of COVID-19. The prospective study material was composed of cDNA or gDNA derived from T cells, B-cell-depleted T cells, or PBMCs. The dataset comprised deeply sampled blood TCRbeta repertoires from subjects exposed to, actively infected with, or recovered from COVID-19. The repertoires were released in a freely available public database meant as a resource for research on the immune response to SARS-CoV-2. Samples came from the ongoing ImmuneRACE study (first 160 participants) plus 1,254 subjects from 6 global collaborators. A de-identified subject ID, COVID-19 status, age in years and sex were almost always included in the sample metadata. Where available, HLA class I and class II types were obtained from metadata supplied by the sample provider rather than from assay-based typing. Study-wide conclusions, independent of this receptor: The quantity of clinical and demographic metadata differed by source and by participant and was supplied without curation.

The immunoSEQ Assay, a bias-controlled multiplex PCR, was used to amplify TCRbeta CDR3 regions from genomic DNA. Per the authors' processing: The number of nucleated cells in each sample was estimated by amplification of reference gene primers within the assay. To quantify the absolute abundance of each unique TCRbeta CDR3 rearrangement, sequence reads were collapsed and filtered. For each sample, productive Simpson clonality was calculated as the square root of Simpson's diversity index over productive rearrangements. As stored in TCRdb, this immuneACCESS dataset retains in-frame rearrangements with V and J assigned. A fraction of the clones does not appear; measured against another copy, unresolved V genes explain less than half of the discrepancy, and the remainder lacks a known reason. V, J and clone size reflect that table, while D and trimming were determined from the DNA. The sample table contains hundreds of thousands of clones; only one count was recorded for roughly 87% of them. The biggest ten clones account for approximately 8.8% of the sample.

Each collaborating institution followed its own protocols to collect whole blood in K2EDTA tubes. For TCRbeta analysis, collaborator samples were shipped as frozen whole blood, as isolated PBMCs, or as DNA extracted from either sample type. In the case of this clone: Its recognized antigen is unknown. Qualities for individual bases were not recorded, and no much larger clone is one base off.

CDR1 is given as MNHEY and CDR2 as SVGEGT, both from the germline V gene. CDR3 length: 19 amino acids, cysteine to phenylalanine. This entry keeps only the CDR3 DNA: 57 bases, framed from base 1. After removal of 0 bases from V and 4 bases from J, the junction retains 16 bases not matched to a gene. The rearrangement combines TRBV6-2 or TRBV6-3 with TRBJ2-7; 9 central nucleotides agree with TRBD2. Sequencing input: peripheral blood. This TCR came from a young man with active or convalescent COVID-19. This receptor carries the CDR3 CASSYSKASGAPVLYEQYF. In nucleotide form, the sequence is TGTGCCAGCAGTTACTCGAAGGCTAGCGGGGCCCCGGTTTTATACGAGCAGTACTTC.